This entry is about one T cell receptor beta chain. The record originates from a study of control samples from healthy donors and cancer patients. Measured with immunoSEQ multiplex PCR; TCRdb has only the in-frame clones, and not every one. The table lists 20,000 to 30,000 clones, roughly 93% of them singletons. Trimming removed 5 bases from V and 4 bases from J, with 17 bases in between. Germline CDR1 is LGHDT and CDR2 is YNNKEL (reference sequence). The CDR3 consists of 15 residues. The material sequenced was PBMCs. This TCR was sampled from a man in his forties or fifties with lung cancer. The chain recombines TRBV3-1 (or the pseudogene TRBV3-2) with TRBJ1-1, with D perhaps matching TRBD1 (5 bases). The CDR3 coding sequence is TGTGCCAGCAGCAAAGGAGGGACGGGTGGCACTGAAGCTTTCTTT. Translated, it gives CASSKGGTGGTEAFF.